These 32 T cell receptor beta chains came from one sample sequenced in a study of blood T cells in healthy people across ages. A J-beta primer mix and a sample-barcoded 5' primer were used in a second PCR of roughly 7 to 12 cycles. TCRdb fed the 5' RACE reads into MiXCR, producing one record per CDR3 protein. The sample holds over a million distinct CDR3 sequences; around 45% are singletons and the top ten take under 20%. The specimen sequenced was blood. These receptors all stem from a woman aged 55-70 years in good health.

This clonotype was seen more than once but under ten times. The gene calls are TRBV5-6 and TRBJ2-1; D is unresolved. Trimming took off 0 bases at V and 4 bases at J, with 5 bases between the two ends. The germline V gene encodes CDR1 SGHDT and CDR2 YYEEEE. The CDR3 consists of 13 residues. CDR3 residues: CASSLVAYNEQFF. CDR3 nucleotides: TGTGCCAGCAGCTTGGTGGCTTACAATGAGCAGTTCTTC. Looking up the rest from reference TRBV5-6 and TRBJ2-1 gives the full variable domain: DAGVTQSPTHLIKTRGQQVTLRCSPKSGHDTVSWYQQALGQGPQFIFQYYEEEERQRGNFPDRFSGHQFPNYSSELNVNALLLGDSALYLCASSLVAYNEQFFGPGTRLTVL.

The chain joins TRBV4-1 to TRBJ2-7; D gene unclear. V was cut by 1 base and J by 5 bases, with 9 bases left in between. This CDR3 contains 13 residues. The V gene's germline CDR1 is MGHRA and CDR2 YSYEKL. The CDR3, as DNA: TGCGCCAGCAGCCAAGTTAAGGGAAACGAGCAGTACTTC. This gives the protein CASSQVKGNEQYF.

There are a few counts of this clonotype. CDR3 region: CASSLTGGGHTEAFF. DNA of the CDR3: TGTGCCAGCAGTTTGACCGGGGGTGGGCACACTGAAGCTTTCTTT. This chain joins TRBV12-3 or TRBV12-4 and TRBJ1-1; tentatively, D is TRBD1 (5 bases). Trimming left V 3 bases short and J 3 bases short, with 14 bases between. The CDR3 is 15 residues long.

In regard to this clonotype: A much larger clone is a single base away; this may be a read error. The chain combines TRBV7-8 with TRBJ2-3; no clear D. The CDR3 is 16 amino acids. V lost 5 bases, J lost 1 base, and 16 bases lay in between. Germline CDR1 reads SGHVS; CDR2 reads FQNEAQ. The CDR3 loop is CASSPHSAAGTDTQYF. Here the CDR3 DNA reads TGTGCCAGCAGCCCACATTCCGCGGCTGGCACAGATACGCAGTATTTT.

CDR3 DNA: TGTGCCAGCAGTAGGCTCAGGAACACTGAAGCTTTCTTT. Encoded protein: CASSRLRNTEAFF. The chain is built from TRBV12-3 or TRBV12-4 and TRBJ1-1; D not certain. This CDR3 has 13 amino acids. V was clipped by 5 bases and J by 1 base, with 8 bases between them.

V gene TRBV12-3 or TRBV12-4 combines with J gene TRBJ2-1; 9 bases map to TRBD1. This CDR3 contains 15 residues. V was pared by 6 bases and J by 6 bases, with 9 bases of the junction left unmatched. CDR3 sequence reads: CASSYEGTGTNEQFF. The CDR3 region has the DNA TGTGCCAGCAGCTACGAGGGGACAGGGACCAATGAGCAGTTCTTC.

V and J are TRBV27 and TRBJ2-1, with TRBD2 identical over 9 bases. In germline, CDR1 is MNHEY, CDR2 SMNVEV (reference sequence). This CDR3 is built from 19 residues. J gave up 0 bases and V 2 bases, and 11 bases lay outside the gene matches. This chain's CDR3 is CASSLEGSGRPTSYNEQFF. DNA for the CDR3: TGTGCCAGCAGTTTAGAAGGTAGCGGGAGACCAACCTCCTACAATGAGCAGTTCTTC.

The chain employs TRBV5-1 and TRBJ2-1; 8 positions agree with TRBD2. The DNA end is more similar to TRBJ2-7, so the J call may be wrong. Germline V gene sequence: CDR1 SGHRS, CDR2 YFSETQ. The CDR3 extends over 16 amino acids. The CDR3 DNA follows: TGCGCCAGCAGCTTGAGCGGGAGATTCTTGTCCAATGAGCAGTACTTC. It specifies CASSLSGRFLSNEQYF.

Comments on this clonotype: A much larger clone sits a single nucleotide away, making a read error possible. This sequence joins TRBV24-1 and TRBJ2-1; 10 bases agree with TRBD1. The CDR3 sequence is 14 residues long. Germline values: CDR1 KGHDR, CDR2 SFDVKD. This CDR3 reads CATGEPGTGDEQFF. CDR3 DNA sequence: TGTGCCACCGGTGAACCCGGGACAGGGGATGAGCAGTTCTTC.

The chain combines TRBV20-1 with TRBJ2-3; tentatively, D is TRBD1 or TRBD2 (7 bases each). Germline V lookup: CDR1 DFQATT, CDR2 SNEGSKA (reference sequence). The germline V and J ends were trimmed by 6 bases and 4 bases, with 17 bases remaining between them. This CDR3 comprises 14 residues. The CDR3 nucleotides are TGCAGTGCACTGACAGGGAGGGTGGCAGATACGCAGTATTTT. Its protein is CSALTGRVADTQYF.

This clonotype has just a few counts. This chain joins TRBV5-1 and TRBJ2-5; no reliable D call. This CDR3 comprises 12 residues. The V end was cut by 4 bases, the J end by 11 bases, with 15 bases between. Germline lookup yields CDR1 SGHRS and CDR2 YFSETQ. CDR3 bases: TGCGCCAGCAGCATCGGGTTAAATGAGCAGTACTTC. This encodes CASSIGLNEQYF.

This clonotype was observed a few times. The chain uses TRBV27 and TRBJ2-7; 8 positions match TRBD2. The closer fit of TRBJ2-5 to the DNA end suggests the J call may be wrong. The CDR3 is 15 amino acids. The V gene's germline CDR1 is MNHEY and CDR2 SMNVEV (reference sequence). As DNA, the CDR3 is TGTGCCAGCACCATTAGCGGGGTTCGGGGGGAGACCCAGTACTTC. This gives the protein CASTISGVRGETQYF.

The chain carries TRBV12-5 and TRBJ2-1; D gene ambiguous. Germline V CDR1 and CDR2: LGHNT, FRNRAP. The germline V and J ends were trimmed by 1 base and 9 bases, with 10 bases remaining between them. CDR3 length equals 13 residues. The CDR3 spells CASGLELFGEQFF. In DNA form, the CDR3 reads TGTGCTAGTGGTTTGGAGCTATTTGGTGAGCAGTTCTTC.

This clonotype was seen a handful of times. The CDR3 sequence is CASSMGTARRSYTF. As DNA, the CDR3 is TGTGCCAGCAGCATGGGGACAGCCCGACGGAGCTACACCTTC. The V call is TRBV5-6, the J call TRBJ1-2; 7 bases are a match to TRBD1. The germline CDR1 and CDR2 sequences are SGHDT and YYEEEE. Trimming cost V 4 bases and J 9 bases; bases outside gene matches: 12. The CDR3 sequence is 14 residues long.

This chain links TRBV28 with TRBJ2-4, with 7 bases that match TRBD2. The J call may be wrong; the DNA end is better matched by TRBJ2-7. The CDR3 covers 16 residues. Per germline, CDR1 MDHEN and CDR2 SYDVKM. DNA for the CDR3: TGTGCCAGCAGTTTATGGATCCGGACTAGCTCCTACGAGCAGTACTTC. This gives the protein CASSLWIRTSSYEQYF.

The rearrangement joins TRBV5-5 to TRBJ2-3; D is possibly TRBD1 (6 bases). Between the trimmed V and J ends, which lost 10 bases and 2 bases, there was a span of 17 bases. This CDR3 has 14 residues. The germline gives CDR1 SGHKS, CDR2 YYEKEE (reference sequence). The CDR3 DNA sequence: TGTGCCGGTAAAGACAGGCCCTTCACAGATACGCAGTATTTT. It yields the protein CAGKDRPFTDTQYF.

This rearrangement joins TRBV10-3 to TRBJ2-3; 9 nucleotides agree with TRBD2. Germline assignment: CDR1 ENHRY and CDR2 SYGVKD. CDR3 length: 15 amino acids. V was pared by 6 bases and J by 2 bases, with 6 bases of the junction left unmatched. CDR3 amino acids: CAISRTSGLTDTQYF. CDR3 DNA sequence: TGTGCCATCAGCCGAACTAGCGGGCTCACAGATACGCAGTATTTT.

Only a few counts were recorded for this clonotype. The J gene is TRBJ2-3, the V gene TRBV20-1; possible D gene TRBD2, 5 bases. This CDR3 has 13 residues. The germline gives CDR1 DFQATT, CDR2 SNEGSKA (reference sequence). The CDR3 DNA follows: TGCAGCGCTCCTGGAGGCGGCGCAGATACGCAGTATTTT. It is translated as CSAPGGGADTQYF.

Turning to this clonotype: An end of the junction does not agree with germline; a read error may underlie this. The gene calls are TRBV12-3 or TRBV12-4 and TRBJ2-3; 8 nucleotides agree with TRBD2. The CDR3 is made up of 14 amino acids. The CDR3 DNA reads TGTGCCAGCAGTTTGAACGGGAGGGCAGATATGCAGTATTTT. It specifies CASSLNGRADMQYF.

V and J are TRBV12-3 or TRBV12-4 and TRBJ2-3; D is uncertain. Deletions cut 6 bases from V and 4 bases from J, with 14 bases between. There are 14 residues in the CDR3. In nucleotides, the CDR3 is TGTGCCAGCAGATCCGGGCCACTGGCAGATACGCAGTATTTT. Translating it yields CASRSGPLADTQYF.

The V and J genes are TRBV20-1 and TRBJ1-2, with D perhaps matching TRBD1 (5 bases). Germline V gene lookup returns CDR1 DFQATT and CDR2 SNEGSKA (reference sequence). Trimming cost V 5 bases and J 6 bases, with 16 bases left between them. The CDR3 sequence is 13 residues long. For the CDR3, the DNA is TGCAGTGCTCCCCCGAGGGCAGGGAATGGCTACACCTTC. It codes for CSAPPRAGNGYTF.

The chain is built from TRBV4-2 and TRBJ2-3, with 12 bases identical to TRBD1. The junction had 6 bases not matched to a gene; V was cut back by 5 bases and J by 6 bases. CDR3 length: 15 residues. From germline, CDR1 is LGHNA and CDR2 YNFKEQ. The CDR3 region has the DNA TGTGCCAGCAGCTTCCGGGACAGGGGGCTGGATACGCAGTATTTT. Its protein is CASSFRDRGLDTQYF.

This rearrangement joins TRBV3-1 to TRBJ2-1; D is undetermined. V dropped 1 base and J dropped 5 bases, with 6 bases sitting between them. The CDR3 is 13 amino acids. Germline-derived CDR1 and CDR2 are LGHDT and YNNKEL (reference sequence). The CDR3: CASSQVHDNEQFF. The DNA of the CDR3 is TGTGCCAGCAGCCAAGTCCACGACAATGAGCAGTTCTTC.

For the CDR3, the DNA is TGCAGTGCTAGAGGTCGGACTAGCGGGAGCCACGAGCAGTACTTC. Protein product: CSARGRTSGSHEQYF. The chain is built from TRBV20-1 and TRBJ2-4, with TRBD2 identical over 13 bases. TRBJ2-7 matches the DNA end more closely, so the J call is doubtful. This CDR3 region has 15 residues. CDR1 and CDR2 from the germline V gene are DFQATT and SNEGSKA (reference sequence).

This chain connects TRBV27 to TRBJ2-3; 8 nucleotides align to TRBD2. V lost 5 bases and J lost 3; bases outside the gene matches: 10. Germline CDR1 and CDR2: MNHEY and SMNVEV (reference sequence). The CDR3 extends over 16 amino acids. The DNA for the CDR3 is TGTGCCAGCAGTCCCCGGACTAGCAGAAAGACAGATACGCAGTATTTT. The encoded protein is CASSPRTSRKTDTQYF.

The chain links TRBV20-1 to TRBJ2-4; D unresolved. Germline V gives CDR1 DFQATT, CDR2 SNEGSKA (reference sequence). The germline V and J ends were trimmed by 3 bases and 2 bases, with 8 bases remaining between them. CDR3 size: 13 residues. CDR3 sequence reads: CSASIGTKNIQYF. The CDR3 DNA follows: TGCAGTGCTAGTATCGGAACCAAAAACATTCAGTACTTC.

The V and J genes are TRBV2 and TRBJ2-6; 10 bases line up with TRBD1. With 3 bases clipped from V and 0 bases from J, the junction kept 8 bases outside the gene matches. The CDR3 sequence is 19 residues long. Germline values: CDR1 SNHLY, CDR2 FYNNEI. CDR3 residues: CASSDPGTGVTSGANVLTF. The CDR3 DNA sequence: TGTGCCAGCAGTGACCCCGGGACAGGGGTTACCTCTGGGGCCAACGTCCTGACTTTC.

This clonotype was detected only a few times. The rearrangement joins TRBV5-1 to TRBJ2-3, with D perhaps matching TRBD1 (5 bases). Germline V lookup: CDR1 SGHRS, CDR2 YFSETQ. V was trimmed by 4 bases and J by 0 bases, leaving 15 bases between them. The CDR3 covers 16 residues. CDR3 nucleotides: TGCGCCAGCAGCCCCCGAGAGCAGGGAAGCACAGATACGCAGTATTTT. As protein: CASSPREQGSTDTQYF. The whole variable domain, remainder taken from reference TRBV5-1 and TRBJ2-3, is KAGVTQTPRYLIKTRGQQVTLSCSPISGHRSVSWYQQTPGQGLQFLFEYFSETQRNKGNFPGRFSGRQFSNSRSEMNVSTLELGDSALYLCASSPREQGSTDTQYFGPGTRLTVL.

CDR3 sequence (DNA): TGTGCCAGCAGCCAAGATGATAGCGTGGGTAAGACCCAGTACTTC. This codes for CASSQDDSVGKTQYF. The rearrangement links TRBV3-1 to TRBJ2-5; D is possibly TRBD2 (5 bases). The CDR3 is 15 residues long. Per the germline V gene, CDR1 is LGHDT and CDR2 is YNNKEL (reference sequence). Trimming took 0 bases from V and 6 from J, leaving 14 bases between them.

In its sample, this clonotype was seen a few times. The chain couples TRBV4-2 to TRBJ2-3; 14 bases match TRBD2. CDR1 and CDR2 from the germline V gene are LGHNA and YNFKEQ. This CDR3 has 23 residues. V gave up 0 bases and J gave up 2 bases; unmatched junction bases: 19. The CDR3 DNA reads TGTGCCAGCAGCCAAGATATCCCCGGACTAGCGGGAGGAGTGGTTAGATCCACAGATACGCAGTATTTT. Protein: CASSQDIPGLAGGVVRSTDTQYF.

This chain connects TRBV12-3 or TRBV12-4 to TRBJ2-5, with D perhaps being TRBD1 or TRBD2 (6 bases each). Trimming left V 3 bases short and J 8 bases short, with 10 bases between. There are 12 residues in the CDR3. The CDR3, as DNA: TGTGCCAGCAGTTTCGGGGGCCTTACCCAGTACTTC. As protein: CASSFGGLTQYF.

The rearrangement links TRBV5-1 to TRBJ2-5; either TRBD1 or TRBD2 may supply D (6 bases each). TRBJ2-7 explains the end of the DNA better; the J call may be wrong. CDR3 length: 15 amino acids. The V gene's germline CDR1 is SGHRS and CDR2 YFSETQ. CDR3 in amino acids: CASSLGGALVDEQYF. The CDR3 nucleotides read TGCGCCAGCAGCTTGGGGGGGGCACTCGTGGACGAGCAGTACTTC.